The clone carrying this T cell receptor beta chain was seen more than once but under ten times. What it binds is not known. The Oncomine TCR Beta short-read assay was applied to DNA of cultured CD4+ T cells. CD4+ T cells were cultured, and genomic DNA was extracted from them. TCRdb reprocessed the PCR reads via MiXCR and lists one record per CDR3 protein. The sample has 20,000 to 25,000 distinct CDR3 sequences, 43% seen once; the top ten hold approximately 13%. This entry comes from a study of vaccination and CD4 T cells after COVID-19. Treatment noted: approximately 9-day PBMC culture with coronavirus spike peptide pools or control peptides (ViraFEST assay). Positivity by PCR occurred from March to December 2020, a period that predated US Alpha, Beta and Delta variants. This CDR3 has 15 residues. The V gene's germline CDR1 is LNHDA and CDR2 SQIVND (reference sequence). V gave up 5 bases and J gave up 6 bases, with 19 bases separating them.

The sequenced sample was CD4+ T cells from blood, cultured in vitro. This TCR came from a human donor who had recovered from COVID-19. V usage is TRBV19 and J usage is TRBJ1-2; a weak D match, TRBD1 (5 bases). CDR3 nucleotide sequence: TGTGCCAGTAGTTCAACGGGGTCCAGGGTGGATGGCTACACCTTC. As protein: CASSSTGSRVDGYTF.